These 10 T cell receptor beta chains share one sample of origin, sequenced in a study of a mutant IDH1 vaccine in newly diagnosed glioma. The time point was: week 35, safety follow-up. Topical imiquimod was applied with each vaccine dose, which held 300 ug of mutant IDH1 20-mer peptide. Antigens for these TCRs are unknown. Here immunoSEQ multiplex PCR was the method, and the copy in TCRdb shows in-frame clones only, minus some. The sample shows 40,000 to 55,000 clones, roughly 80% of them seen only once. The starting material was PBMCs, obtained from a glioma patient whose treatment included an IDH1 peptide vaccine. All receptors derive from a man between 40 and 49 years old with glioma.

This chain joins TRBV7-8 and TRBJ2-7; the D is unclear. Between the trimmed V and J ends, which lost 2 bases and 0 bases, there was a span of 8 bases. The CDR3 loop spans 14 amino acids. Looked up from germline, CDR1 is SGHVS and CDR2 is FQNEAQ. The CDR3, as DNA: TGTGCCAGCAGCTTATTTGGGGACTCCTACGAGCAGTACTTC. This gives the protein CASSLFGDSYEQYF. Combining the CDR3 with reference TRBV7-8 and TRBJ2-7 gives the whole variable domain GAGVSQSPRYKVAKRGQDVALRCDPISGHVSLFWYQQALGQGPEFLTYFQNEAQLDKSGLPSDRFFAERPEGSVSTLKIQRTQQEDSAVYLCASSLFGDSYEQYFGPGTRLTVT.

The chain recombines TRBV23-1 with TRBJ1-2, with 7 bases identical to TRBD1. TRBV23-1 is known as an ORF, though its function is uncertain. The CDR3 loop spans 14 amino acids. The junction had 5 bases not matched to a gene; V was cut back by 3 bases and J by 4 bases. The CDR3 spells CASSHPGQIYGYTF. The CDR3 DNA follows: TGCGCCAGCAGTCACCCGGGACAGATCTATGGCTACACCTTC.

CDR3 nucleotide sequence: TGTGCCAGCAGCTTGGGGGGCGACGCAGATACGCAGTATTTT. Its protein product is CASSLGGDADTQYF. The V call is TRBV5-4, the J call TRBJ2-3; tentatively, D is TRBD1 (5 bases). The CDR3 is made up of 14 amino acids. The germline V gene encodes CDR1 SGHNT and CDR2 YYREEE (reference sequence). The V gene lost 0 bases and the J gene lost 4 bases, with 9 bases spanning the gap. Drawing the rest from reference TRBV5-4 and TRBJ2-3, the complete variable domain is ETGVTQSPTHLIKTRGQQVTLRCSSQSGHNTVSWYQQALGQGPQFIFQYYREEENGRGNFPPRFSGLQFPNYSSELNVNALELDDSALYLCASSLGGDADTQYFGPGTRLTVL.

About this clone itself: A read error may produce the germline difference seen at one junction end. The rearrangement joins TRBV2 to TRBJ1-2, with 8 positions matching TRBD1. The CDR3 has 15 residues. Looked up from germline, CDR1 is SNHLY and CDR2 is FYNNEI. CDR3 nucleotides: TGTGCCAGCAGTTTTCAAGGACAGGGAAACTTTGGCTACACCTTC. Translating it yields CASSFQGQGNFGYTF.

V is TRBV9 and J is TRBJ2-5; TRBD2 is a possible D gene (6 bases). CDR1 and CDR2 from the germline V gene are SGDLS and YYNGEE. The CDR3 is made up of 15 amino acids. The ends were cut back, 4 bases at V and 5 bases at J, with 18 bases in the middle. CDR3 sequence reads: CASSPNYGREETQYF. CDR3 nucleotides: TGTGCCAGCAGCCCTAACTACGGACGGGAGGAGACCCAGTACTTC.

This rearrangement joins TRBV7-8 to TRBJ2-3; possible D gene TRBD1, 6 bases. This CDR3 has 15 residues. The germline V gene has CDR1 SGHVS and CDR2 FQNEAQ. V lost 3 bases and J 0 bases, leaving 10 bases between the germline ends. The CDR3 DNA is TGTGCCAGCAGCTTTTCCAGGGGCAGCACAGATACGCAGTATTTT. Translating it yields CASSFSRGSTDTQYF.

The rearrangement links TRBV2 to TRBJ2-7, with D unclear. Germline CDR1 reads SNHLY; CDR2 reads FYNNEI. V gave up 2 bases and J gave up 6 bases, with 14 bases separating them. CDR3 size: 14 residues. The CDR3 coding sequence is TGTGCCAGCAGTGAACACCCTCGGGTAACCGAGCAGTACTTC. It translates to CASSEHPRVTEQYF.

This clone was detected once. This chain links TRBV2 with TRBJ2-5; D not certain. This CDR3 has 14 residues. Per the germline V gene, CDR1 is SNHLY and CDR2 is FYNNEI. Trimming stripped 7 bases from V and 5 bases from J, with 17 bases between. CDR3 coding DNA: TGTGCCAGCACCCTCGGGTCAACCGGGGAGACCCAGTACTTC. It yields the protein CASTLGSTGETQYF. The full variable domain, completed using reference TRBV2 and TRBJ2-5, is EPEVTQTPSHQVTQMGQEVILRCVPISNHLYFYWYRQILGQKVEFLVSFYNNEISEKSEIFDDQFSVERPDGSNFTLKIRSTKLEDSAMYFCASTLGSTGETQYFGPGTRLLVL.

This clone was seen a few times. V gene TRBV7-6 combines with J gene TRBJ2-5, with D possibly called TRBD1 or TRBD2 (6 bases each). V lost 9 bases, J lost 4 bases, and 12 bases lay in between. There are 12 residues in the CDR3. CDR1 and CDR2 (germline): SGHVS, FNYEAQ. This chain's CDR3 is CASRGAGETQYF. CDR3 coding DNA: TGTGCCAGTAGGGGGGCTGGAGAGACCCAGTACTTC. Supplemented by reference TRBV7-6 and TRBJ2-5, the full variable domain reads GAGVSQSPRYKVTKRGQDVALRCDPISGHVSLYWYRQALGQGPEFLTYFNYEAQQDKSGLPNDRFSAERPEGSISTLTIQRTEQRDSAMYRCASRGAGETQYFGPGTRLLVL.

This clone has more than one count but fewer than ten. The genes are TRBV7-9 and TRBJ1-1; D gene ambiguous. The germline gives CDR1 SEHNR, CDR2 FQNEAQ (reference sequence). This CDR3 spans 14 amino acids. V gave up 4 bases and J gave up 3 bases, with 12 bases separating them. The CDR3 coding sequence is TGTGCCAGCAGCTACGCCTGGGAGGACACTGAAGCTTTCTTT. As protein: CASSYAWEDTEAFF.